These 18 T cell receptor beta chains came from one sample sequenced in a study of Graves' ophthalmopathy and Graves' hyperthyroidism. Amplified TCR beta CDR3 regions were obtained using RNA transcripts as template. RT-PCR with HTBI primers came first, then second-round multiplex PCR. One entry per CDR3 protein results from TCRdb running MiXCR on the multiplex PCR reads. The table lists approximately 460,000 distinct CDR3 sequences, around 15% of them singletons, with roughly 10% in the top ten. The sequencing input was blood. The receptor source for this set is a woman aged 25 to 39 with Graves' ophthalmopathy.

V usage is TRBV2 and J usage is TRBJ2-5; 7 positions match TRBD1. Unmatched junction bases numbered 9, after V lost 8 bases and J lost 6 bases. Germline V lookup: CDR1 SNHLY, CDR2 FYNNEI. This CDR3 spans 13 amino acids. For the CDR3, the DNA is TGTGCCAGCCAGGCGAGGGGGCAACAGACCCAGTACTTC. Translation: CASQARGQQTQYF. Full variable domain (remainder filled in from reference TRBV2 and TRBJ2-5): EPEVTQTPSHQVTQMGQEVILRCVPISNHLYFYWYRQILGQKVEFLVSFYNNEISEKSEIFDDQFSVERPDGSNFTLKIRSTKLEDSAMYFCASQARGQQTQYFGPGTRLLVL.

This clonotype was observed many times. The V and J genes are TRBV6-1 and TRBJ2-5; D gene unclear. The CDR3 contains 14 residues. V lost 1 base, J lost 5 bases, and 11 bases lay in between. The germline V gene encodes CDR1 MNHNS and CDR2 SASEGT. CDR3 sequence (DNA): TGTGCCAGCAGTGAAGGGTCGGGTAGGGAGACCCAGTACTTC. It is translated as CASSEGSGRETQYF.

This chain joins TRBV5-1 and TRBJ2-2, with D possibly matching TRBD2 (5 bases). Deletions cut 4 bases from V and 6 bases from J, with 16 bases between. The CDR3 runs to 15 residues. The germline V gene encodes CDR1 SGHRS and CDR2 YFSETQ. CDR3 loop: CASSRSGGLSGELFF. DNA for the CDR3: TGCGCCAGCAGCCGGTCTGGCGGGCTATCCGGGGAGCTGTTTTTT.

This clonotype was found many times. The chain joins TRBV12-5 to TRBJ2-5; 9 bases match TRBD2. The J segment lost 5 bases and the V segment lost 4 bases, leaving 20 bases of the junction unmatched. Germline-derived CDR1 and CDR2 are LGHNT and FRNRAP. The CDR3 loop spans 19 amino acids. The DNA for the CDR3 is TGTGCTAGTGGTTCGGTACTTCTAGCGGGAACCGAGCTACGGGAGACCCAGTACTTC. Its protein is CASGSVLLAGTELRETQYF.

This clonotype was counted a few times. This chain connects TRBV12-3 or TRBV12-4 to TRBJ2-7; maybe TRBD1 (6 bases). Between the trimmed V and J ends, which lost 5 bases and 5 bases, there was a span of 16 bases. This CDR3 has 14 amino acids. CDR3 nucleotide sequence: TGTGCCAGCAGTCCCGGGACAAGGGCGGACGAGCAGTACTTC. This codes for CASSPGTRADEQYF.

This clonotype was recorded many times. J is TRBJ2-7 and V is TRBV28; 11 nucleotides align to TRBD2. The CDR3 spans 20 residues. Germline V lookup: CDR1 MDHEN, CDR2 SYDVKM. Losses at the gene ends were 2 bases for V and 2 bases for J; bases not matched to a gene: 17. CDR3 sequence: CASSLKVLGATSGITYEQYF. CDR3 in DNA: TGTGCCAGCAGTTTAAAGGTTCTTGGCGCGACTAGCGGGATAACCTACGAGCAGTACTTC.

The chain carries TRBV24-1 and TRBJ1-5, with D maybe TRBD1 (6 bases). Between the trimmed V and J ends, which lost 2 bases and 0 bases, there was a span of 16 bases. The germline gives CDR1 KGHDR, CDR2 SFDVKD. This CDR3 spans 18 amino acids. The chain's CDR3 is CATSDSEPKQGSNQPQHF. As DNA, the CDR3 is TGTGCCACCAGTGATTCTGAGCCGAAACAGGGTAGCAATCAGCCCCAGCATTTT.

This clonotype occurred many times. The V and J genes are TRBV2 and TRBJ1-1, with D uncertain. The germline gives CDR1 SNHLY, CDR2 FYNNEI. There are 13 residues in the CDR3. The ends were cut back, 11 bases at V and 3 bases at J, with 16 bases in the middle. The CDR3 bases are TGTGCCGGATCACCTAGGCGGGACACTGAAGCTTTCTTT. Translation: CAGSPRRDTEAFF.

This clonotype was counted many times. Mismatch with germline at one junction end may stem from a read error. The CDR3 spells CAGSPASGSHEQYF. For the CDR3, the DNA is TGTGCCGGCAGTCCCGCTAGCGGGAGCCACGAGCAGTACTTC. The chain combines TRBV6-1 with TRBJ2-7, with TRBD2 identical over 10 bases. This CDR3 has 14 residues. Per germline, CDR1 MNHNS and CDR2 SASEGT.

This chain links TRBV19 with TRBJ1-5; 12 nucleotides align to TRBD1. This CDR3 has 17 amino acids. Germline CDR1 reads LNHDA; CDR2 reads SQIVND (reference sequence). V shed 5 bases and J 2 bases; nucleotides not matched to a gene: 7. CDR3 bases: TGTGCCAGTAGTGCCCGGGACAGGGGGCACGGCAATCAGCCCCAGCATTTT. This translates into CASSARDRGHGNQPQHF.

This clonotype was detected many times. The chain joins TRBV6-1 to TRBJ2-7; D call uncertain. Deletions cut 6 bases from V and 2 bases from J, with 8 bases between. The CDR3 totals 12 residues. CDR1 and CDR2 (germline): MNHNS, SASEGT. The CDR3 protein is CASRPSTYEQYF. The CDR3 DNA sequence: TGTGCCAGCAGGCCAAGCACCTACGAGCAGTACTTC.

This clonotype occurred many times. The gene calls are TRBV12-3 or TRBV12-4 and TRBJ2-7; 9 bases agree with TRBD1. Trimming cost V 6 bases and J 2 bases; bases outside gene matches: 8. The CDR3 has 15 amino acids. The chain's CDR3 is CASSLWGQGAYEQYF. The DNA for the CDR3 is TGTGCCAGCAGCCTTTGGGGACAGGGCGCCTACGAGCAGTACTTC.

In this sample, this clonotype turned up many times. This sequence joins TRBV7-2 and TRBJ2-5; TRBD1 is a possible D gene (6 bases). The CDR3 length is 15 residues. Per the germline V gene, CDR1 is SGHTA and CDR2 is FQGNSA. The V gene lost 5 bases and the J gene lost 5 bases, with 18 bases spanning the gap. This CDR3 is CASSQYQGYLETQYF. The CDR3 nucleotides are TGTGCCAGCAGCCAATACCAGGGGTATCTGGAGACCCAGTACTTC.

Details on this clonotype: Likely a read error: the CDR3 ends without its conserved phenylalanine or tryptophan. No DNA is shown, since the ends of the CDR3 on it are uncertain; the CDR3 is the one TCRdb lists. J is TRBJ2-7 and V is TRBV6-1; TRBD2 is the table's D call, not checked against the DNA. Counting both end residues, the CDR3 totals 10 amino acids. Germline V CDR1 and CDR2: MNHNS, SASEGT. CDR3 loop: CASSQTHRGP.

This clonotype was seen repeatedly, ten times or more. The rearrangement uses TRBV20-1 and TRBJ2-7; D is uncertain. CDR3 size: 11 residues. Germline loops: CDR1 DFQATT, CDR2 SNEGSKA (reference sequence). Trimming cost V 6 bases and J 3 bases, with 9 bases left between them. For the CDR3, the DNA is TGCAGTGCCTCATCCCACTACGAGCAGTACTTC. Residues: CSASSHYEQYF.

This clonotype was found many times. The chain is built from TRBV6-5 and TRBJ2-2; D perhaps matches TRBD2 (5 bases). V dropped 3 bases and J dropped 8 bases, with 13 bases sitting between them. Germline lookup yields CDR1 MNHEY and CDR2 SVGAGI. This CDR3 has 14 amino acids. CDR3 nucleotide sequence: TGTGCCAGCAGTTATGAGGGTGGTCAAGGGGAGCTGTTTTTT. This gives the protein CASSYEGGQGELFF.

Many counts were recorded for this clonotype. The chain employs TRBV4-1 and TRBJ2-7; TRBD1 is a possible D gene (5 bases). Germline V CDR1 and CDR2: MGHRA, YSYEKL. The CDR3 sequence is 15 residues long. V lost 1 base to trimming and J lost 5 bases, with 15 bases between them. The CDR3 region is CASSQVFREEDEQYF. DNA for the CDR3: TGCGCCAGCAGCCAAGTTTTCAGGGAAGAGGACGAGCAGTACTTC.

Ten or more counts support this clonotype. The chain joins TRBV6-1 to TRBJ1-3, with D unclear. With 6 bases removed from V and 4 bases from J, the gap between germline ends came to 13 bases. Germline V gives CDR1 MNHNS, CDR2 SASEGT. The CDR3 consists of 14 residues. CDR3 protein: CASRPPARGNTIYF. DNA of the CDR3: TGTGCCAGCAGACCTCCAGCAAGGGGAAACACCATATATTTT.